What follows are 2 T cell receptor beta chains derived from one specimen sequenced in a study of blood T cells in healthy people across ages. Primers used in a second PCR of roughly 7 to 11 cycles were a sample-barcoded 5' primer and a J-beta primer mix. Using its own MiXCR run on the 5' RACE reads, TCRdb lists one record per CDR3 protein. The sample consists of 1,800,000 or so distinct CDR3 sequences, more than 35% of them appearing once. The sample taken for sequencing was blood. Receptors were obtained from a human donor in good health.

This rearrangement joins TRBV29-1 to TRBJ1-2; D not resolved. Germline CDR1 and CDR2: SQVTM and ANQGSEA. The CDR3 consists of 11 residues. Trimming removed 4 bases at V and 6 bases at J, with 9 bases between. CDR3 loop: CSVVGWDGYTF. The CDR3 region has the DNA TGCAGCGTTGTAGGGTGGGATGGCTACACCTTC.

The V and J genes are TRBV20-1 and TRBJ2-7; possibly TRBD1 for D (5 bases). V gave up 7 bases and J gave up 6 bases, with 16 bases separating them. The CDR3 sequence is 12 residues long. Germline CDR1 reads DFQATT; CDR2 reads SNEGSKA (reference sequence). The CDR3, as DNA: TGCAGTGGAGTAAAGGGGTCGTTCGAGCAGTACTTC. The encoded protein is CSGVKGSFEQYF.